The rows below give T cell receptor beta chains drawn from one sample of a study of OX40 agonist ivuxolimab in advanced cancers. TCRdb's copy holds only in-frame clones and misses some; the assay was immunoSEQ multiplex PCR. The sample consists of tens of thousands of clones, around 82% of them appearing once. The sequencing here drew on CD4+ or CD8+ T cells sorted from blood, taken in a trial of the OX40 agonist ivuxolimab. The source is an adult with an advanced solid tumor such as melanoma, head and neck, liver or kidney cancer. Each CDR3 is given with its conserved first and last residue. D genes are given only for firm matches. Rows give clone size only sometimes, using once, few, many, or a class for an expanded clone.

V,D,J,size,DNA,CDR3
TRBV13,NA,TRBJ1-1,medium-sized,TGTGCCAGCAGCTCGAATAAGAACACTGAAGCTTTCTTT,CASSSNKNTEAFF
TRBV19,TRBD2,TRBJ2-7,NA,TGTGCCAGTAGTATGGCTAGCGGGATGCACGAGCAGTACTTC,CASSMASGMHEQYF
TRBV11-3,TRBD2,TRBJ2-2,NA,TGTGCCAGCAGCTTAGAGACTAGCGGGAGTCGCGGGGAGCTGTTTTTT,CASSLETSGSRGELFF
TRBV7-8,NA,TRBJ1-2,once,TGTGCCAGCAGCCCAAGATTGGGGGTGACTGGGTATGGCTACACCTTC,CASSPRLGVTGYGYTF
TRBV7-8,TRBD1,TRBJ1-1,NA,TGTGCCAGCAGCTTACGGTGGACAGGGAGGGTGAGTTCTGAAGCTTTCTTT,CASSLRWTGRVSSEAFF
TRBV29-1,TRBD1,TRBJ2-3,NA,TGCAGCGTTGAAGGGGGGACAGGGGCAGATACGCAGTATTTT,CSVEGGTGADTQYF
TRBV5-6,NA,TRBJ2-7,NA,TGTGCCAGCAGCTTGGGGGGGTTCGAGCAGTACTTC,CASSLGGFEQYF
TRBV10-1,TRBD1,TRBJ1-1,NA,TGCGCCAGCAGTGAGTTGGGGACAGGTTCTGAAGCTTTCTTT,CASSELGTGSEAFF
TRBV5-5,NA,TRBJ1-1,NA,TGTGCCAGCAGCAGAAGAACAGATTTGAACACTGAAGCTTTCTTT,CASSRRTDLNTEAFF
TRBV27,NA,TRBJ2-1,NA,TGTGCCAGCAGTGGGGCTACCAGAGGCGGTGAGCAGTTCTTC,CASSGATRGGEQFF